Listed here are 7 T cell receptor beta chains from one sample, sequenced in a study of blood T cell repertoires in COVID-19. Profiling relied on immunoSEQ multiplex PCR, and the TCRdb table lists in-frame clones only, not all of them. The sample records roughly 49,000 clones, about four fifths being singletons. Sequenced input: peripheral blood. Every receptor here comes from a man between 50 and 59 years old with active COVID-19.

This clone was counted between two and nine times. The V and J genes are TRBV6-6 and TRBJ1-4, with 7 bases matching TRBD1. CDR3 size: 15 residues. Germline CDR1 reads MNHNY; CDR2 reads SVGAGI (reference sequence). Trimming at V came to 2 bases and at J to 8 bases, leaving 8 bases not matched to a gene. The chain's CDR3 is CASSYMTGQGEKLFF. The CDR3 bases are TGTGCCAGCAGTTACATGACAGGGCAGGGAGAAAAACTGTTTTTT.

A note on this clone: This sample includes further DNA sequences coding for the same CDR3. J is TRBJ2-5 and V is TRBV2, with D uncertain. CDR1 and CDR2 from the germline V gene are SNHLY and FYNNEI. This CDR3 is 13 amino acids long. The V gene lost 2 bases and the J gene lost 2 bases, with 6 bases spanning the gap. The CDR3 loop reads CASSEHSQETQYF. CDR3 sequence (DNA): TGTGCCAGCAGTGAACACAGTCAAGAGACCCAGTACTTC.

The chain carries TRBV5-4 and TRBJ2-3, with D possibly TRBD1 on 6 matching bases. V was clipped by 3 bases and J by 5 bases, with 16 bases between them. CDR3 length equals 15 residues. The germline V gene has CDR1 SGHNT and CDR2 YYREEE (reference sequence). The CDR3 DNA reads as TGTGCCAGCAGCTCCAACAGGGTGGGTGGAGATACGCAGTATTTT. It encodes CASSSNRVGGDTQYF.

This clone appeared a single time. The rearrangement uses TRBV19 and TRBJ2-2; no definite D call. The CDR3 totals 14 residues. The germline CDR1 and CDR2 sequences are LNHDA and SQIVND (reference sequence). The V gene lost 6 bases and the J gene lost 3 bases, with 11 bases spanning the gap. DNA of the CDR3: TGTGCCAGTAGGACACCAGGCGACACCGGGGAGCTGTTTTTT. As protein: CASRTPGDTGELFF.

V gene TRBV5-4 combines with J gene TRBJ2-1; no firm D call. This CDR3 contains 16 residues. Germline CDR1 and CDR2: SGHNT and YYREEE (reference sequence). The V end lost 2 bases, the J end lost 0 bases, and 12 bases lay between the germline ends. The CDR3 nucleotides are TGTGCCAGCAGCTTCGACTGGATTAGCTCCTACAATGAGCAGTTCTTC. This encodes CASSFDWISSYNEQFF.

This clone appeared a single time. The chain combines TRBV7-8 with TRBJ1-1; 9 nucleotides align to TRBD1. The CDR3 totals 18 residues. Germline V CDR1 and CDR2: SGHVS, FQNEAQ. J gave up 0 bases and V 5 bases, and 13 bases lay outside the gene matches. The CDR3 DNA follows: TGTGCCAGCAGCAGGATCGGACAGGGGCAAGACTTGAACACTGAAGCTTTCTTT. This codes for CASSRIGQGQDLNTEAFF.

The chain couples TRBV15 to TRBJ1-1; possible D gene TRBD1, 5 bases. V lost 3 bases to trimming and J lost 7 bases, with 12 bases between them. The length of the CDR3 is 13 residues. Germline V gives CDR1 LNHNV, CDR2 YYDKDF (reference sequence). DNA for the CDR3: TGTGCCACCAGCAGGGGCGGAGACAGTGAAGCTTTCTTT. It specifies CATSRGGDSEAFF.